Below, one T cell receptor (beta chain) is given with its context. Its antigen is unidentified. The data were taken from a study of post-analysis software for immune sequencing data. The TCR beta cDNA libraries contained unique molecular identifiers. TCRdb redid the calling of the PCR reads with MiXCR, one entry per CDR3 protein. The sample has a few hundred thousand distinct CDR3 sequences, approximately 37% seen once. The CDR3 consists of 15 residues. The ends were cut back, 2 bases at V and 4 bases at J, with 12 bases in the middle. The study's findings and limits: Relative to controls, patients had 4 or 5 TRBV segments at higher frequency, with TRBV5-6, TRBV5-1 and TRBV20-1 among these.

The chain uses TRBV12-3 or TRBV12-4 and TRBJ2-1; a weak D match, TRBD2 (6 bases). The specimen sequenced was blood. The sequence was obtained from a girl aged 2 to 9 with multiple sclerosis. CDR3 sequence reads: CASSLSSGGYNEQFF. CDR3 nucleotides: TGTGCCAGCAGTTTAAGTTCTGGAGGGTACAATGAGCAGTTCTTC.